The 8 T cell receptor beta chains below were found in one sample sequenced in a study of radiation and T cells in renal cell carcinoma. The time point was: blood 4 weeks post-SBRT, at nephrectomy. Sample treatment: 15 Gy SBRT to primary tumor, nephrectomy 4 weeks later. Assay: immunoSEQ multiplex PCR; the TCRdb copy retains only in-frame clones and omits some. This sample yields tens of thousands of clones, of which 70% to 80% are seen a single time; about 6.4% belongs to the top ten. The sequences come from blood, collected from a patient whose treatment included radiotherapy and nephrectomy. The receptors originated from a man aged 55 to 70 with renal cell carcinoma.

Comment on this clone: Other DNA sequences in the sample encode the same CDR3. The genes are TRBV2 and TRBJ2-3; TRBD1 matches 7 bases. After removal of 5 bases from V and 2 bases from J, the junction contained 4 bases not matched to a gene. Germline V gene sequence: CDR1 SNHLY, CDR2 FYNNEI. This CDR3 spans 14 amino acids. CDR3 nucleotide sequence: TGTGCCAGCAGTCGGGACAGAAACACAGATACGCAGTATTTT. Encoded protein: CASSRDRNTDTQYF.

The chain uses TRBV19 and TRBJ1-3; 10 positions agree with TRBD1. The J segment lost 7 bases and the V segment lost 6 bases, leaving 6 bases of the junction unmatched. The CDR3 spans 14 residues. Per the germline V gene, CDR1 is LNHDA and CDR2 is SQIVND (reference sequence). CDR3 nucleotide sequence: TGTGCCAGTAGGAAGACAGGGGGCAGGAACACCATATATTTT. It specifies CASRKTGGRNTIYF.

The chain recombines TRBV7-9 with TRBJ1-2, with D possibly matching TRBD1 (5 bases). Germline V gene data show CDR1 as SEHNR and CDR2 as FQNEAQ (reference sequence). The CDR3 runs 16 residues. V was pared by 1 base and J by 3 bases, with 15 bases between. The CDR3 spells CASSLVRAPGYYGYTF. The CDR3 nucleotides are TGTGCCAGCAGCTTAGTTCGGGCACCAGGGTACTATGGCTACACCTTC.

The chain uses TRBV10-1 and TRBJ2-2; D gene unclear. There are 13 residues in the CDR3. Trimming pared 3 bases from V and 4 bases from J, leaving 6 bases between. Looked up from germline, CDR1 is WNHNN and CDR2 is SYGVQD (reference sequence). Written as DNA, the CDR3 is TGCGCCAGCAGTGATCCCAGCACCGGGGAGCTGTTTTTT. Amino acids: CASSDPSTGELFF.

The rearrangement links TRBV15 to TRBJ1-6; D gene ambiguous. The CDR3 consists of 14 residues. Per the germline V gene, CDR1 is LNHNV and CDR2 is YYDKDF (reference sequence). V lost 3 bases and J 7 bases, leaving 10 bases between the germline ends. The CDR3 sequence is CATSRQSLNSPLHF. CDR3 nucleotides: TGTGCCACCAGCAGGCAGTCCCTAAATTCACCCCTCCACTTT.

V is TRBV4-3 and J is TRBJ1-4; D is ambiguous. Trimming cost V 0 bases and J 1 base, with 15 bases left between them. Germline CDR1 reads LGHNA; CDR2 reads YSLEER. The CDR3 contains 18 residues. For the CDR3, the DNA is TGCGCCAGCAGCCAAGACAGAAGGTGGATCAGAACTAATGAAAAACTGTTTTTT. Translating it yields CASSQDRRWIRTNEKLFF.

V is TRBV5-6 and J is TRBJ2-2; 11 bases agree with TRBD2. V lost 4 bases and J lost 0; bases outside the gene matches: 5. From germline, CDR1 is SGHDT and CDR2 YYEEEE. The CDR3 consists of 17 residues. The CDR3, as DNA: TGTGCCAGCAGCCCTCTAGCGGGGGGATCGAACACCGGGGAGCTGTTTTTT. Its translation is CASSPLAGGSNTGELFF.

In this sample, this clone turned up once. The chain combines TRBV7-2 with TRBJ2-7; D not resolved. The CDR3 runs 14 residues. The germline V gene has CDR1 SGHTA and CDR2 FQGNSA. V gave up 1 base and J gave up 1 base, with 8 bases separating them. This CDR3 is CASSLEPGSYEQYF. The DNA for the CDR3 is TGTGCCAGCAGCTTAGAGCCCGGATCCTACGAGCAGTACTTC. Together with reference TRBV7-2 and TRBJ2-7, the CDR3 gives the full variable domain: GAGVSQSPSNKVTEKGKDVELRCDPISGHTALYWYRQSLGQGLEFLIYFQGNSAPDKSGLPSDRFSAERTGGSVSTLTIQRTQQEDSAVYLCASSLEPGSYEQYFGPGTRLTVT.